Listed below are T cell receptor beta chains from one sample, sequenced in a study of CD8 T cells in Susac syndrome. TCRdb analysed the immunoSEQ multiplex PCR reads with MiXCR anew, one entry per CDR3 protein. In the table there are some 180,000 distinct CDR3 sequences, roughly 92% of which are singletons. Sample: CD4+ T cells from PBMCs. The source of these receptors is a human donor in good health. Each CDR3 is given with its conserved first and last residue.

v_call	j_call	cdr3_aa
TRBV7-2	TRBJ2-5	CASSTHSGTQETQYF
TRBV7-2	TRBJ1-1	CASSAGPSAFF
TRBV7-2	TRBJ2-3	CASSLRLAGADTQYF
TRBV5-1	TRBJ2-7	CASNFGDYSYEQYF
TRBV6-5	TRBJ1-1	CASSRSGGGTAEAFF
TRBV6-6	TRBJ1-5	CASSYRTGRYAQPQHF
TRBV6-5	TRBJ1-2	CASSGPNYGYTF
TRBV3-1	TRBJ2-5	CASTSRMGGGETQYF
TRBV5-1	TRBJ2-6	CASSLESPSGANVLTF
TRBV4-1	TRBJ1-1	CASSHWDRGSAEAFF
TRBV10-3	TRBJ1-1	CAISDPVRGSGVNTEAFF
TRBV20-1	TRBJ1-3	CSAREDRSSGNTIYF
TRBV5-1	TRBJ2-3	CASSAGLAVIGDTQYF
TRBV12-3/TRBV12-4	TRBJ2-7	CASSPGLAVYEQYF
TRBV4-1	TRBJ1-1	CASSQRDGVLGDTEAFF
TRBV27	TRBJ1-5	CASSSTDRGISNQPQHF
TRBV7-3	TRBJ1-4	CASSLGTGGDEKLFF
TRBV19	TRBJ2-1	CASDPSPRLAGDNEQFF
TRBV2	TRBJ2-7	CASTLDRFYEQYF
TRBV15	TRBJ2-1	CATSRDLGAGNEQFF
TRBV2	TRBJ1-6	CASSGRDRLSSSYNSPLHF
TRBV4-1	TRBJ2-1	CASSSNRDFGREQFF
TRBV20-1	TRBJ1-5	CSASSDGFSNQPQHF
TRBV29-1	TRBJ2-1	CSVEGGNLGVNEQFF
TRBV11-2	TRBJ2-2	CASSRNTGDLFF
TRBV18	TRBJ1-6	CASSPLSSYNSPLHF
TRBV4-1	TRBJ1-2	CASSQESGSATNYGYTF
TRBV7-9	TRBJ2-5	CASSLGTQETQYF
TRBV15	TRBJ2-3	CATSRDGKGKDTQYF
TRBV7-3	TRBJ2-7	CASSFDRGLSYEQYF
TRBV6-5	TRBJ2-7	CASSPGKATYEQYF
TRBV7-2	TRBJ1-6	CASSSDWLSSPLHF
TRBV2	TRBJ1-1	CASRFDLNTEAFF
TRBV18	TRBJ1-5	CASSPTAGKGQPQHF
TRBV6-4	TRBJ2-2	CASSHSSGSNTGELFF
TRBV29-1	TRBJ2-6	CSVLGQDLSGANVLTF
TRBV19	TRBJ1-2	CASNSDRGLKQSYGYTF
TRBV15	TRBJ2-5	CATSARQGARETQYF
TRBV6-5	TRBJ1-5	CASSYSTGGRSNQPQHF
TRBV18	TRBJ2-7	CASSPDRVPYEQYF
TRBV7-2	TRBJ1-6	CASSWEVRRSPLHF
TRBV3-1	TRBJ1-2	CASSHAAQPVYGYTF
TRBV9	TRBJ1-3	CASSGTTANSGNTIYF
TRBV3-1	TRBJ2-3	CASSQDSPKAQYF
TRBV29-1	TRBJ1-2	CSGTTGSNYGYTF
TRBV7-9	TRBJ1-2	CASTLDPLRGYTF